These 19 T cell receptor beta chains share one sample of origin, sequenced in a study of CD8 T cells in ankylosing spondylitis. Overall study findings and caveats: One TCR beta motif, made up of fewer than 10 highly homologous variants, appeared characteristic of ankylosing spondylitis blood.

TCRdb reprocessed the 5' RACE reads via MiXCR and lists one record per CDR3 protein. The profile covers 750,000 to 850,000 distinct CDR3 sequences, with 12% appearing a single time and around 0.51% taken by the ten largest. Antigens of these TCRs are unknown. Sequencing was performed on blood, either unsorted or a sorted T cell fraction (not recorded which). These receptors originate from a male donor with ankylosing spondylitis.

This clonotype was seen only a few times. This rearrangement joins TRBV12-3 or TRBV12-4 to TRBJ2-2, with 7 bases that match TRBD1. CDR3 length equals 13 residues. The junction had 1 base not matched to a gene; V was cut back by 3 bases and J by 6 bases. Written as DNA, the CDR3 is TGTGCCAGCAGTTTCCAGGGGGCCGGGGAGCTGTTTTTT. This sequence encodes CASSFQGAGELFF.

This clonotype appeared a few times. This chain joins TRBV7-2 and TRBJ1-5; unclear D gene. The CDR3 consists of 16 residues. Germline V lookup: CDR1 SGHTA, CDR2 FQGNSA. V was shortened by 1 base and J by 2 bases, with 12 bases between the two germline ends. The chain's CDR3 is CASSLVSLMGNQPQHF. Here the CDR3 DNA reads TGTGCCAGCAGCTTAGTATCGCTCATGGGCAATCAGCCCCAGCATTTT.

The chain recombines TRBV28 with TRBJ2-5; tentative D call: TRBD2 (6 bases). This CDR3 spans 14 amino acids. Between the trimmed V and J ends, which lost 5 bases and 7 bases, there was a span of 17 bases. The V gene's germline CDR1 is MDHEN and CDR2 SYDVKM. The CDR3 nucleotides read TGTGCCAGCAGTCCCGGGGGATTGGAAGGGACCCAGTACTTC. The encoded protein is CASSPGGLEGTQYF.

This clonotype was picked up a small number of times. The chain recombines TRBV7-9 with TRBJ1-1, with D possibly TRBD1 on 5 matching bases. This CDR3 contains 14 residues. V was shortened by 7 bases and J by 0 bases, with 12 bases between the two germline ends. Per the germline V gene, CDR1 is SEHNR and CDR2 is FQNEAQ (reference sequence). The chain's CDR3 is CASKGRRLNTEAFF. In DNA, the CDR3 is TGTGCCAGCAAGGGGCGACGGTTGAACACTGAAGCTTTCTTT.

The sample holds a few counts of this clonotype. J is TRBJ1-1 and V is TRBV3-1, with D hard to call. Germline V gene lookup returns CDR1 LGHDT and CDR2 YNNKEL (reference sequence). The CDR3 is made up of 14 amino acids. V lost 0 bases, J lost 11 bases, and 16 bases lay in between. CDR3 sequence: CASSQDRAGKKAFF. The CDR3 DNA is TGTGCCAGCAGCCAAGATAGGGCGGGGAAGAAGGCTTTCTTT.

Here the CDR3 reads CASSYSPYGQGGVGELFF. DNA for the CDR3: TGTGCCAGCAGTTACTCCCCGTACGGACAGGGAGGGGTCGGGGAGCTGTTTTTT. The rearrangement uses TRBV6-2 or TRBV6-3 and TRBJ2-2; D is possibly TRBD1 (8 bases). Trimming left V 0 bases short and J 7 bases short, with 21 bases between. CDR3 length equals 18 residues. Germline CDR1 is MNHEY and CDR2 is SVGEGT.

This clonotype occurred many times. The gene calls are TRBV6-2 or TRBV6-3 and TRBJ1-5, with no clear D. The V end was cut by 5 bases, the J end by 0 bases, with 14 bases between. Per the germline V gene, CDR1 is MNHEY and CDR2 is SVGEGT. This CDR3 is built from 16 residues. CDR3 in amino acids: CASSIIGRSSNQPQHF. Written as DNA, the CDR3 is TGTGCCAGCAGTATTATCGGGAGATCTAGCAATCAGCCCCAGCATTTT.

The chain is built from TRBV10-3 and TRBJ2-3; TRBD2 aligns across 8 bases. V shed 2 bases, J shed 4 bases, and the junction held 5 bases outside the gene matches. The CDR3 extends over 15 amino acids. Per the germline V gene, CDR1 is ENHRY and CDR2 is SYGVKD. CDR3 DNA: TGTGCCATCAGTGAGGGAGCGGGGGTCTCAGATACGCAGTATTTT. The encoded protein is CAISEGAGVSDTQYF.

This clonotype occurred many times. This chain links TRBV4-3 with TRBJ1-5; D ambiguous. In germline, CDR1 is LGHNA, CDR2 YSLEER. This CDR3 comprises 13 residues. The ends were cut back, 0 bases at V and 5 bases at J, with 5 bases in the middle. CDR3 sequence reads: CASSQDLDQPQHF. The CDR3, as DNA: TGCGCCAGCAGCCAAGATCTAGATCAGCCCCAGCATTTT.

In this sample, this clonotype turned up a few times. The chain employs TRBV12-3 or TRBV12-4 and TRBJ2-7; D not certain. This CDR3 has 14 residues. Trimming removed 6 bases from V and 2 bases from J, with 14 bases in between. The DNA for the CDR3 is TGTGCCAGCAGCGGTTCCGAGACAACCTACGAGCAGTACTTC. It is translated as CASSGSETTYEQYF.

The sample holds many counts of this clonotype. CDR3 bases: TGTGCCAGCAGCTTCCGGGAGGGCGATCAGCCCCAGCATTTT. Its protein product is CASSFREGDQPQHF. V is TRBV7-2 and J is TRBJ1-5; D remains ambiguous. This CDR3 has 14 amino acids. V was trimmed by 3 bases and J by 5 bases, leaving 11 bases between them. Germline loops: CDR1 SGHTA, CDR2 FQGNSA.

V gene TRBV12-3 or TRBV12-4 combines with J gene TRBJ1-3, with D perhaps TRBD1 (6 bases). With 6 bases removed from V and 4 bases from J, the gap between germline ends came to 13 bases. The CDR3 length is 14 residues. The CDR3 reads CASSQQGTGNTIYF. The CDR3 DNA reads TGTGCCAGCAGCCAACAGGGTACGGGAAACACCATATATTTT.

This clonotype occurred a few times. CDR3 amino acids: CSASGARRETQYF. CDR3 DNA: TGCAGTGCTTCGGGGGCGCGGAGGGAGACCCAGTACTTC. The V and J genes are TRBV20-1 and TRBJ2-5; D might be TRBD1 or TRBD2, each matching 6 bases. This CDR3 is 13 amino acids long. The V end was cut by 5 bases, the J end by 5 bases, with 15 bases between. Germline V gives CDR1 DFQATT, CDR2 SNEGSKA (reference sequence).

This clonotype was recorded at least ten times. The chain has TRBV5-1 and TRBJ2-5, with 8 bases that match TRBD2. The CDR3 consists of 13 residues. The junction had 4 bases not matched to a gene; V was cut back by 2 bases and J by 7 bases. CDR1 and CDR2 from the germline V gene are SGHRS and YFSETQ. CDR3 sequence (DNA): TGCGCCAGCAGCTTAGCGGGAGTGGGGACCCAGTACTTC. Its translation: CASSLAGVGTQYF.

This clonotype was counted ten times or more. The chain recombines TRBV7-2 with TRBJ2-7; 8 positions agree with TRBD1. CDR3 length equals 14 residues. Looked up from germline, CDR1 is SGHTA and CDR2 is FQGNSA. V shed 1 base and J 5 bases; nucleotides not matched to a gene: 4. The CDR3 DNA sequence: TGTGCCAGCAGCTTAGTCGGACAGGGAAACGAGCAGTACTTC. Its translation: CASSLVGQGNEQYF.

This clonotype was counted many times. CDR3 nucleotide sequence: TGCAGCGGTAACGGGTTTCTCGGTAGCACAGATACGCAGTATTTT. Protein sequence: CSGNGFLGSTDTQYF. The chain links TRBV29-1 to TRBJ2-3; D remains ambiguous. Germline V gives CDR1 SQVTM, CDR2 ANQGSEA. V was pared by 7 bases and J by 0 bases, with 17 bases between. The CDR3 is 15 residues long.

This clonotype occurred a few times. The V call is TRBV20-1, the J call TRBJ1-2; weak D call: TRBD1 (6 bases). CDR1 is DFQATT and CDR2 is SNEGSKA in the germline V gene (reference sequence). V was pared by 3 bases and J by 4 bases, with 12 bases between. The length of the CDR3 is 13 residues. For the CDR3, the DNA is TGCAGTGCTAGGAGGGGGGTTGGCTATGGCTACACCTTC. It specifies CSARRGVGYGYTF.

This clonotype came up a few times. V gene TRBV7-2 combines with J gene TRBJ2-5; weak D call: TRBD2 (5 bases). The CDR3 spans 14 residues. Germline V gene sequence: CDR1 SGHTA, CDR2 FQGNSA. Trimming removed 7 bases at V and 5 bases at J, with 17 bases between. CDR3 in amino acids: CASTLRRLGETQYF. CDR3 DNA: TGTGCCAGCACCCTTAGGAGGCTTGGGGAGACCCAGTACTTC.

This clonotype appeared many times. This chain joins TRBV6-5 and TRBJ2-5; no definite D call. CDR1 and CDR2 from the germline V gene are MNHEY and SVGAGI. Trimming shortened V by 2 bases and J by 5 bases, and 9 bases separated the two germline ends. The CDR3 loop spans 13 amino acids. The CDR3 region is CASSYKGIETQYF. The DNA of the CDR3 is TGTGCCAGCAGTTACAAAGGGATCGAGACCCAGTACTTC.